The T cell receptor (beta chain) under discussion was sequenced for a study of cytomegalovirus exposure and HLA in healthy donors. The PCR employed 60 Vbeta primers together with 13 Jbeta primers. The table came from immunoSEQ multiplex PCR; TCRdb's copy has only in-frame clones and leaves some out. The sample yields more than 85,000 clones, less than 10% seen once. Germline-derived CDR1 and CDR2 are MDHEN and SYDVKM. The CDR3 runs 14 residues. The J segment lost 9 bases and the V segment lost 6 bases, leaving 12 bases of the junction unmatched. The sequence was obtained from a man aged 45-65 years in good health and CMV-seropositive. What was sequenced was PBMCs. The V gene is TRBV28, the J gene TRBJ2-5, with 8 bases aligning to TRBD1. CDR3 region: CASSLLDRVKAQYF. The CDR3 DNA follows: TGTGCCAGCAGCCTCCTGGACAGGGTTAAGGCCCAGTACTTC.